This T cell receptor (beta chain) emerged from a study of blood T cell repertoires in COVID-19. Study-level information: Spain, Italy and the United States supplied samples that represented acute and convalescent COVID-19.

V was shortened by 4 bases and J by 3 bases, with 6 bases between the two germline ends. Germline V gives CDR1 PRHDT, CDR2 FYEKMQ (reference sequence). This CDR3 is built from 13 residues. The repertoire was sequenced with immunoSEQ multiplex PCR; TCRdb's copy has only in-frame clones and lacks some. The table includes over 90,000 clones, around nine tenths detected once. This sequence originates from a woman between 50 and 59 years old with COVID-19, enrolled during active disease. This chain links TRBV13 with TRBJ2-2; weak D call: TRBD2 (6 bases). The source material was peripheral blood. The CDR3: CASSWGDTGELFF. The DNA for the CDR3 is TGTGCCAGCAGCTGGGGGGACACCGGGGAGCTGTTTTTT.